The rows below give T cell receptor beta chains drawn from one sample of a study of T cell changes during pregnancy in multiple sclerosis. Repertoires were generated with immunoSEQ multiplex PCR, while TCRdb's copy carries only in-frame clones and drops some. Of over 65,000 clones detected, about 89% appear once; the ten largest clones hold roughly 2.5%. The sequences come from peripheral blood, collected in the first trimester of pregnancy. These receptors came from a female donor with multiple sclerosis, enrolled in a pregnancy study. Each CDR3 is given with its conserved first and last residue. A D gene is named only where the DNA matches it firmly. Clone sizes are given selectively: once, few, many, or a class where the clone is expanded.

clone_size,v_call,j_call,d_call,cdr3_nt,cdr3_aa
.,TRBV30,TRBJ2-4,.,TGTGCCTGGAGTGTCGGAGCGAACATTCAGTACTTC,CAWSVGANIQYF
.,TRBV27,TRBJ2-7,.,TGTGCCAGCAGTTTATGGGGGGGCCACCCCACCTACGAGCAGTACTTC,CASSLWGGHPTYEQYF
.,TRBV19,TRBJ2-1,TRBD2,TGTGCCAGTACCGAAACTAGCGGGGGGTACAATGAGCAGTTCTTC,CASTETSGGYNEQFF
.,TRBV5-1,TRBJ1-6,TRBD1,TGCGCCAGCAGCATCGGGACAGGGCTTAATTCACCCCTCCACTTT,CASSIGTGLNSPLHF
.,TRBV27,TRBJ2-1,TRBD2,TGTGCCAGCGGACATAGCGGGAGTCCCTACAATGAGCAGTTCTTC,CASGHSGSPYNEQFF
.,TRBV11-3,TRBJ2-1,TRBD1,TGTGCCAGCAGCTCCCAACCCGGGACAGGGGGCTTTGAGCAGTTCTTC,CASSSQPGTGGFEQFF
.,TRBV29-1,TRBJ2-1,.,TGCAGCGTTAGCCAAGCGGGTGGGTCGTACAATGAGCAGTTCTTC,CSVSQAGGSYNEQFF
.,TRBV4-1,TRBJ2-7,TRBD2,TGCGCCAGCAGCCAAGATGGTGGGGGGGACTACGAGCAGTACTTC,CASSQDGGGDYEQYF
.,TRBV6-5,TRBJ1-2,TRBD1,TGTGCCAGCAGTTACTCCCGACAGGGGCGATGGTATGGCTACACCTTC,CASSYSRQGRWYGYTF
.,TRBV27,TRBJ1-6,.,TGTGCCAGCAGTTTTCAGGGGTCGGGATCACCCCTCCACTTT,CASSFQGSGSPLHF
.,TRBV7-3,TRBJ2-3,.,TGTGCCAGCAGCCCAAGTCAGGCAGATACGCAGTATTTT,CASSPSQADTQYF
.,TRBV11-2,TRBJ1-1,.,TGTGCCAGCAGCTTAGATAGGCGGGGCAACACTGAAGCTTTCTTT,CASSLDRRGNTEAFF
.,TRBV27,TRBJ1-6,TRBD1,TGTGCCAGCAGGCCAACCTTACAGGGGGGTTCAGTCTCACCCCTCCACTTT,CASRPTLQGGSVSPLHF
.,TRBV28,TRBJ1-1,.,TGTGCCAGCACTCTAGGGGGACAACTGAACACTGAAGCTTTCTTT,CASTLGGQLNTEAFF
.,TRBV18,TRBJ1-6,.,TGTGCCAGCTCACCGCGGACACAAGATAATTCACCCCTCCACTTT,CASSPRTQDNSPLHF
few,TRBV5-1,TRBJ1-1,.,TGCGCCAGCAGCTTGGGAGGGATGAACACTGAAGCTTTCTTT,CASSLGGMNTEAFF
.,TRBV6-1,TRBJ2-5,TRBD1,TGTGCCAGCAACAGACAGGGTCGCTGGGGAGAGACCCAGTACTTC,CASNRQGRWGETQYF
.,TRBV19,TRBJ1-1,TRBD1,TGTGCCAGTAGTATATATAGGGGGACAGTGACTACTGAAGCTTTCTTT,CASSIYRGTVTTEAFF
.,TRBV5-5,TRBJ1-5,TRBD1,TGTGCCAGCAGCTTGGGACAGGGGGGTGATCAGCCCCAGCATTTT,CASSLGQGGDQPQHF
.,TRBV28,TRBJ2-7,TRBD2,TGTGCCAGCAGTGCCTCTCACGGGACTACCTACGTAGAGCAGTACTTC,CASSASHGTTYVEQYF
.,TRBV7-9,TRBJ1-2,TRBD1,TGTGCCAGCAGTCTACAGGGGGCGTCTAACTATGGCTACACCTTC,CASSLQGASNYGYTF
.,TRBV5-4,TRBJ2-1,.,TGTGCCAGCAGCTTGGCGGGGGGCAACTACAATGAGCAGTTCTTC,CASSLAGGNYNEQFF
.,TRBV28,TRBJ2-7,TRBD2,TGTGCCAGCAGTGTGCCCGCGAGCGGGAGCACCTACGAGCAGTACTTC,CASSVPASGSTYEQYF
.,TRBV7-8,TRBJ2-5,.,TGTGCCAGCAGCTTAGGGTGGCGGCGGCAAGAGACCCAGTACTTC,CASSLGWRRQETQYF
.,TRBV29-1,TRBJ1-2,.,TGCAGCGTTTTCGGGCAGGGGCCATCCTACTATGGCTACACCTTC,CSVFGQGPSYYGYTF
.,TRBV5-1,TRBJ2-7,.,TGCGCCAGCAGCTCAGCAGGAACCGAGCAGTACTTC,CASSSAGTEQYF
.,TRBV5-5,TRBJ2-1,TRBD2,TGTGCCAGCAGCGGCCCGGGACTAGCGGGGATGTTTGAGCAGTTCTTC,CASSGPGLAGMFEQFF
.,TRBV4-1,TRBJ2-5,TRBD2,TGCGCCAGCAGCCAAGGCCCGGGACTAGTCCTAGAGACCCAGTACTTC,CASSQGPGLVLETQYF
few,TRBV7-2,TRBJ1-1,.,TGTGCCAGCAGCTCTCAGGGTGACACTGAAGCTTTCTTT,CASSSQGDTEAFF
once,TRBV27,TRBJ2-7,.,TGTGCCAGCAGTTTATCGATCGCGGAGGAGCAGTACTTC,CASSLSIAEEQYF
.,TRBV28,TRBJ1-3,.,TGTGGGAGCTCTGGAAACACCATATATTTT,CGSSGNTIYF
.,TRBV11-2,TRBJ2-7,TRBD1,TGTGCCAGCAGCTTATTAGCCGGGACAGGGGTAAGGGAGCAGTACTTC,CASSLLAGTGVREQYF
.,TRBV5-1,TRBJ2-7,.,TGCGCCAGCAGCCGCGGTTCGGGGGTAGGGAACGAGCAGTACTTC,CASSRGSGVGNEQYF
once,TRBV28,TRBJ1-2,.,TGTGCCAGCAGTTTCGACAGCAACTATGGCTACACCTTC,CASSFDSNYGYTF
.,TRBV14,TRBJ2-7,.,TGTGCCAGCAGCCCCGGATTGGGCAGCTCCTACGAGCAGTACTTC,CASSPGLGSSYEQYF
.,TRBV30,TRBJ1-1,.,TGTGCCTGGAGTGTACTGGGAGGGGGTCGGACTGAAGCTTTCTTT,CAWSVLGGGRTEAFF
.,TRBV6-6,TRBJ2-7,TRBD1,TGTGCCAGCAGTGGGACAGGGGAGTACGAGCAGTACTTC,CASSGTGEYEQYF
.,TRBV10-3,TRBJ2-7,.,TGTGCCATCAGGGACAGCACCTACGAGCAGTACTTC,CAIRDSTYEQYF
.,TRBV29-1,TRBJ2-1,TRBD2,TGCAGCGTTGAAGATATCGTGACTAGCGGGGGCCGGAATGAGCAGTTCTTC,CSVEDIVTSGGRNEQFF
.,TRBV5-6,TRBJ2-7,.,TGTGCCAGCAGCTTGGCAGGGTCCTACGAGCAGTACTTC,CASSLAGSYEQYF
.,TRBV27,TRBJ1-3,.,TGTGCCAGCAGTCTCCAGGGTTCTGGAAACACCATATATTTT,CASSLQGSGNTIYF
.,TRBV27,TRBJ2-5,TRBD1,TGTGCCAGCAGTTTATGGACAGGGCAAGAGACCCAGTACTTC,CASSLWTGQETQYF
.,TRBV7-9,TRBJ1-5,.,TGTGCCAGCAGCTTAGTAATGTCGGGGTTAGGGCATCAGCCCCAGCATTTT,CASSLVMSGLGHQPQHF
.,TRBV19,TRBJ2-3,.,TGTGCCAGTAGTATTCGGGGCGGGGGCACAGATACGCAGTATTTT,CASSIRGGGTDTQYF
.,TRBV28,TRBJ1-2,.,TGTGCCAGCAGTTTAGCAGGGTCTAACTATGGCTACACCTTC,CASSLAGSNYGYTF
.,TRBV7-3,TRBJ2-1,TRBD2,TGTGCCAGCAGCTTAAGTGAGAGCGGGAGAGGCGATGAGCAGTTCTTC,CASSLSESGRGDEQFF
once,TRBV5-1,TRBJ2-2,TRBD1,TGCGCCAGCACCCTAAGGACAGGGGCCGGGGAGCTGTTTTTT,CASTLRTGAGELFF
.,TRBV2,TRBJ2-3,.,TGTGCCAGCAGTGAAGGCCAGGGGACAGATACGCAGTATTTT,CASSEGQGTDTQYF
.,TRBV28,TRBJ2-5,TRBD2,TGTGCCAGCAGTTTTTTGCGGGAGGGCGGGGAGACCCAGTACTTC,CASSFLREGGETQYF
.,TRBV6-6,TRBJ2-4,.,TGTGCCAGCAGACCGGTCATCTCCGGGGTTAACATTCAGTACTTC,CASRPVISGVNIQYF
.,TRBV18,TRBJ2-1,TRBD2,TGTGCCAGCTCACCACTCAGCGGGGGTTACACTGAGCAGTTCTTC,CASSPLSGGYTEQFF
.,TRBV6-5,TRBJ2-2,TRBD2,TGTGCCAGCAGTTCCACGGGGGGAGGGACCGGGGAGCTGTTTTTT,CASSSTGGGTGELFF
.,TRBV7-6,TRBJ1-2,.,TGTGCCAGCAGCTTAACCAGGCGCAGCTATGGCTACACCTTC,CASSLTRRSYGYTF
.,TRBV6-5,TRBJ1-6,.,TGTGCCAGCAGCGACAGGTTTAATTCACCCCTCCACTTT,CASSDRFNSPLHF
.,TRBV19,TRBJ2-3,.,TGTGCCAGTATGGGGCGGGGTAGCACAGATACGCAGTATTTT,CASMGRGSTDTQYF
.,TRBV2,TRBJ1-1,.,TGTGCCAGCAGAAGAGACAGCTACACTGAAGCTTTCTTT,CASRRDSYTEAFF
once,TRBV7-2,TRBJ2-3,TRBD1,TGTGCCAGCAGCCAGGGGGCCGCCACAGATACGCAGTATTTT,CASSQGAATDTQYF
.,TRBV29-1,TRBJ1-1,.,TGCAGCGTTGCGGGGGTGGCTTCTGAAGCTTTCTTT,CSVAGVASEAFF